These 5 T cell receptor beta chains came from one sample sequenced in a study of OX40 agonist ivuxolimab in advanced cancers. Generated by immunoSEQ multiplex PCR, the TCRdb table keeps only in-frame clones and is missing some. The top ten hold over 20% of the sample, which has about 36,000 clones, 70% to 80% seen once. Sequenced material: CD4+ or CD8+ T cells sorted from blood, taken in a trial of the OX40 agonist ivuxolimab. These TCRs come from an adult with an advanced solid tumor such as melanoma, head and neck, liver or kidney cancer.

The chain combines TRBV27 with TRBJ2-1, with D uncertain. The CDR3 has 13 amino acids. V was trimmed by 5 bases and J by 7 bases, leaving 12 bases between them. Germline-derived CDR1 and CDR2 are MNHEY and SMNVEV (reference sequence). The CDR3 here is CASSTGYVNEQFF. DNA of the CDR3: TGTGCCAGCAGTACCGGATATGTGAATGAGCAGTTCTTC.

V usage is TRBV19 and J usage is TRBJ1-5; D is ambiguous. Germline assignment: CDR1 LNHDA and CDR2 SQIVND (reference sequence). V lost 0 bases and J 0 bases, leaving 6 bases between the germline ends. The CDR3 consists of 15 residues. The CDR3 nucleotides are TGTGCCAGTAGTATAGAAGGGTATAGCAATCAGCCCCAGCATTTT. Its protein product is CASSIEGYSNQPQHF. Full variable domain (missing parts from reference TRBV19 and TRBJ1-5): DGGITQSPKYLFRKEGQNVTLSCEQNLNHDAMYWYRQDPGQGLRLIYYSQIVNDFQKGDIAEGYSVSREKKESFPLTVTSAQKNPTAFYLCASSIEGYSNQPQHFGDGTRLSIL.

V usage is TRBV27 and J usage is TRBJ1-5; no clear D. The V end was cut by 5 bases, the J end by 0 bases, with 5 bases between. CDR1 is MNHEY and CDR2 is SMNVEV in the germline V gene (reference sequence). The CDR3 is made up of 13 amino acids. This CDR3 is CASSGNSNQPQHF. In DNA form, the CDR3 reads TGTGCCAGCAGTGGGAATAGCAATCAGCCCCAGCATTTT.

The chain uses TRBV6-1 and TRBJ2-7; 7 nucleotides align to TRBD1. The CDR3 is 14 amino acids. The J segment lost 3 bases and the V segment lost 6 bases, leaving 8 bases of the junction unmatched. Germline CDR1 reads MNHNS; CDR2 reads SASEGT. The CDR3 protein is CASSLVQGVYEQYF. CDR3 bases: TGTGCCAGCAGCCTCGTTCAGGGGGTCTACGAGCAGTACTTC.

The table lists this clone with a count of one. This chain joins TRBV4-1 and TRBJ1-2, with D unresolved. This CDR3 region has 14 residues. V gave up 0 bases and J gave up 4 bases, with 9 bases separating them. Germline V gives CDR1 MGHRA, CDR2 YSYEKL. CDR3 protein: CASSQDRSSYGYTF. CDR3 nucleotide sequence: TGCGCCAGCAGCCAAGATCGGTCGAGCTATGGCTACACCTTC.